This T cell receptor beta chain came from a study of cytomegalovirus exposure and HLA in healthy donors. Overall study findings and caveats: A missense DCLRE1C variant was associated with V- and J-gene trimming of TCR beta chains in a later analysis, and an independent cohort replicated the association. Cytomegalovirus association was assigned to over 150 TCR beta chains. Available immune exposure information was restricted to CMV serostatus only.

Note on this clone: Its specificity is not known.

Deletions cut 0 bases from V and 0 bases from J, with 9 bases between. The CDR3 has 16 amino acids. The germline gives CDR1 SGDLS, CDR2 YYNGEE. Donors consisted of healthy bone marrow donors. This PCR relied on a set of 60 Vbeta primers and 13 Jbeta primers. Method: immunoSEQ multiplex PCR; TCRdb's copy keeps in-frame clones and lacks some. The sample contains 63,000 or so clones, around 75% of which appear only once. The chain joins TRBV9 to TRBJ2-2; D is ambiguous. This clonotype was sampled from a woman in her thirties in good health and CMV-seropositive. The sequencing sample was made of PBMCs. CDR3 coding DNA: TGTGCCAGCAGCGTAGGGTGGAGCGCGAACACCGGGGAGCTGTTTTTT. It codes for CASSVGWSANTGELFF.